The 12 T cell receptor beta chains below come from one sample, sequenced in a study of cytomegalovirus exposure and HLA in healthy donors. This PCR relied on a set of 60 Vbeta primers and 13 Jbeta primers. TCRdb's copy holds only in-frame clones and misses some; the assay was immunoSEQ multiplex PCR. The profile shows about 86,000 clones, about two thirds of them singletons. The sample consisted of PBMCs. Receptor source: a man between 60 and 70 years old in good health and CMV-seronegative.

The chain has TRBV6-1 and TRBJ2-7; possibly TRBD1 for D (5 bases). CDR3 length equals 15 residues. V lost 3 bases and J lost 1, with 13 bases in between. CDR1 MNHNS and CDR2 SASEGT come from the germline V gene. CDR3 in amino acids: CASSDVRGKSYEQYF. DNA of the CDR3: TGTGCCAGCAGTGATGTAAGGGGTAAATCCTACGAGCAGTACTTC.

This clone was picked up a small number of times. The V and J genes are TRBV7-9 and TRBJ2-5; D is possibly TRBD2 (7 bases). Germline CDR1 reads SEHNR; CDR2 reads FQNEAQ (reference sequence). The CDR3 consists of 14 residues. Deletions cut 0 bases from V and 5 bases from J, with 10 bases between. DNA for the CDR3: TGTGCCAGCAGCTTAGCGCGGGGGCTCGAGACCCAGTACTTC. Residues: CASSLARGLETQYF.

V is TRBV7-9 and J is TRBJ1-6; 10 nucleotides agree with TRBD1. The CDR3 runs to 14 residues. With 5 bases clipped from V and 8 bases from J, the junction kept 3 bases outside the gene matches. Germline CDR1 and CDR2: SEHNR and FQNEAQ (reference sequence). The CDR3 nucleotides are TGTGCCAGCAGCCCCGGGACAGGGGATTCACCCCTCCACTTT. Translating it yields CASSPGTGDSPLHF.

This chain uses TRBV7-6 with TRBJ2-7; D may be TRBD2 (5 bases). The V gene's germline CDR1 is SGHVS and CDR2 FNYEAQ. The CDR3 consists of 13 residues. V lost 1 base to trimming and J lost 2 bases, with 6 bases between them. Written as DNA, the CDR3 is TGTGCCAGCAGCTTAGTACTAGCCTACGAGCAGTACTTC. This encodes CASSLVLAYEQYF.

The chain links TRBV18 to TRBJ2-2, with D perhaps matching TRBD2 (6 bases). The CDR3 contains 16 residues. Germline CDR1 is KGHSH and CDR2 is LQKENI. Trimming took 2 bases from V and 2 from J, leaving 12 bases between them. The CDR3 spells CASSPVTSSNTGELFF. The CDR3 coding sequence is TGTGCCAGCTCACCAGTGACTAGTAGTAACACCGGGGAGCTGTTTTTT.

The chain couples TRBV27 to TRBJ2-3, with 7 bases matching TRBD1. Germline CDR1 and CDR2: MNHEY and SMNVEV (reference sequence). V dropped 6 bases and J dropped 0; count of bases not matched to a gene: 9. This CDR3 spans 16 amino acids. The CDR3 spells CASSGDSVPSTDTQYF. CDR3 in DNA: TGTGCCAGCAGCGGGGACAGTGTACCTAGCACAGATACGCAGTATTTT.

V gene TRBV5-1 combines with J gene TRBJ2-1; tentatively, D is TRBD1 (5 bases). The CDR3 runs 15 residues. Trimming cost V 0 bases and J 6 bases, with 13 bases left between them. Germline CDR1 is SGHRS and CDR2 is YFSETQ. The CDR3 spells CASSLVGDQSNEQFF. The CDR3 coding sequence is TGCGCCAGCAGCTTGGTAGGGGATCAGTCCAATGAGCAGTTCTTC.

The chain carries TRBV4-1 and TRBJ1-4, with TRBD1 matching 10 bases. CDR3 length equals 15 residues. V trimming: 3 bases; J trimming: 4 bases; junction bases outside the gene matches: 2. The germline CDR1 and CDR2 sequences are MGHRA and YSYEKL. The CDR3 sequence: CASSQGTGVNEKLFF. As DNA, the CDR3 is TGCGCCAGCAGCCAGGGGACAGGGGTTAATGAAAAACTGTTTTTT.

This clone was seen a handful of times. The same CDR3 arises from other DNA sequences in this sample as well. The V call is TRBV28, the J call TRBJ1-2; no clear D. The CDR3 runs 14 residues. Per the germline V gene, CDR1 is MDHEN and CDR2 is SYDVKM. Trimming cost V 4 bases and J 1 base, with 10 bases left between them. CDR3 sequence (DNA): TGTGCCAGCAGTTCCAGTCCCCTTAACTATGGCTACACCTTC. This translates into CASSSSPLNYGYTF.

The chain uses TRBV2 and TRBJ2-5; 8 positions agree with TRBD2. The CDR3 is made up of 17 amino acids. V was pared by 4 bases and J by 5 bases, with 15 bases of the junction left unmatched. CDR1 is SNHLY and CDR2 is FYNNEI in the germline V gene. CDR3 loop: CASSGSGSLIRAETQYF. For the CDR3, the DNA is TGTGCCAGCAGTGGGAGCGGGAGCCTAATTCGGGCGGAGACCCAGTACTTC.

This clone was found a few times. V gene TRBV19 combines with J gene TRBJ1-2; 8 bases agree with TRBD1. With 5 bases clipped from V and 8 bases from J, the junction kept 13 bases outside the gene matches. CDR3 length: 15 amino acids. The germline V gene encodes CDR1 LNHDA and CDR2 SQIVND (reference sequence). CDR3 DNA sequence: TGTGCCAGTAGTGGGCAAGGACAGGGTATAAGCGGCTACACCTTC. Translating it yields CASSGQGQGISGYTF.

The J gene is TRBJ1-2, the V gene TRBV7-9; possibly TRBD1 for D (6 bases). The CDR3 length is 14 residues. V shed 1 base and J shed 8 bases, with 14 bases lying between them. The germline CDR1 and CDR2 sequences are SEHNR and FQNEAQ (reference sequence). The CDR3 region has the DNA TGTGCCAGCAGCTTAGAAACAGGGTTTGGGGGCTACACCTTC. It translates to CASSLETGFGGYTF.